The rows below give T cell receptor beta chains drawn from one sample of a study of OX40 agonist ivuxolimab in advanced cancers. The data were produced by immunoSEQ multiplex PCR, yet TCRdb's version contains in-frame clones alone and is incomplete. The sample lists tens of thousands of clones, more than 70% occurring once. The sample here was CD4+ or CD8+ T cells sorted from blood, taken in a trial of the OX40 agonist ivuxolimab. These TCRs come from an adult with an advanced solid tumor such as melanoma, head and neck, liver or kidney cancer. The CDR3 runs from the conserved cysteine through the conserved F or W. D genes are given only for firm matches. Expanded clones are given a class, and other clones once, few, many or no size at all.

cdr3_length: 13
j_call: TRBJ2-7
clone_size: NA
v_call: TRBV28
d_call: NA
cdr3_aa: CASITTTGYEQYF
cdr3_nt: TGTGCCAGCATCACAACTACGGGTTACGAGCAGTACTTC

cdr3_length: 14
j_call: TRBJ1-1
clone_size: once
v_call: TRBV18
d_call: TRBD1
cdr3_aa: CASSPGTGDTEAFF
cdr3_nt: TGTGCCAGCTCTCCCGGGACAGGGGACACTGAAGCTTTCTTT

cdr3_length: 17
j_call: TRBJ1-3
clone_size: NA
v_call: TRBV5-4
d_call: NA
cdr3_aa: CASSLFGTAFSGNTIYF
cdr3_nt: TGTGCCAGCAGCTTGTTTGGGACTGCGTTTTCTGGAAACACCATATATTTT

cdr3_length: 13
j_call: TRBJ1-2
clone_size: NA
v_call: TRBV7-8
d_call: NA
cdr3_aa: CASSRPTNYGYTF
cdr3_nt: TGTGCCAGCAGCCGGCCGACTAACTATGGCTACACCTTC

cdr3_length: 15
j_call: TRBJ1-5
clone_size: NA
v_call: TRBV6-5
d_call: NA
cdr3_aa: CASSRSGRDGQPQHF
cdr3_nt: TGTGCCAGCAGTCGCTCGGGGAGGGACGGCCAGCCCCAGCATTTT

cdr3_length: 15
j_call: TRBJ2-7
clone_size: NA
v_call: TRBV27
d_call: NA
cdr3_aa: CASMLLMTEYYEQYF
cdr3_nt: TGTGCCAGCATGCTTCTTATGACGGAATACTACGAGCAGTACTTC

cdr3_length: 16
j_call: TRBJ2-3
clone_size: NA
v_call: TRBV9
d_call: NA
cdr3_aa: CASSGTGGRLADTQYF
cdr3_nt: TGTGCCAGCAGCGGTACAGGAGGAAGGTTAGCGGATACGCAGTATTTT

cdr3_length: 16
j_call: TRBJ1-5
clone_size: NA
v_call: TRBV5-7
d_call: NA
cdr3_aa: CASSPGGTRGGQPQHF
cdr3_nt: TGTGCCAGCAGCCCCGGGGGTACGAGGGGTGGGCAGCCCCAGCATTTT

cdr3_length: 11
j_call: TRBJ2-1
clone_size: NA
v_call: TRBV10-3
d_call: NA
cdr3_aa: CAISGRNEQFF
cdr3_nt: TGTGCCATCAGTGGCCGGAATGAGCAGTTCTTC

cdr3_length: 14
j_call: TRBJ2-7
clone_size: NA
v_call: TRBV5-8
d_call: TRBD2
cdr3_aa: CASSWTSGKGEQYF
cdr3_nt: TGTGCCAGCAGCTGGACTAGCGGGAAGGGCGAGCAGTACTTC

cdr3_length: 13
j_call: TRBJ2-5
clone_size: NA
v_call: TRBV27
d_call: NA
cdr3_aa: CASSFGVWETQYF
cdr3_nt: TGTGCCAGCAGTTTTGGTGTATGGGAGACCCAGTACTTC

cdr3_length: 14
j_call: TRBJ1-3
clone_size: NA
v_call: TRBV7-2
d_call: NA
cdr3_aa: CASSLDGAGNTIYF
cdr3_nt: TGTGCCAGCAGCTTAGACGGAGCTGGAAACACCATATATTTT

cdr3_length: 18
j_call: TRBJ2-1
clone_size: NA
v_call: TRBV9
d_call: TRBD1
cdr3_aa: CASSFLTGRGASVNEQFF
cdr3_nt: TGTGCCAGCAGCTTCTTGACAGGGAGAGGGGCCTCTGTCAATGAGCAGTTCTTC

cdr3_length: 16
j_call: TRBJ1-3
clone_size: NA
v_call: TRBV18
d_call: TRBD1
cdr3_aa: CASSPPGQGFGNTIYF
cdr3_nt: TGTGCCAGCTCACCACCGGGACAGGGATTCGGAAACACCATATATTTT

cdr3_length: 15
j_call: TRBJ2-6
clone_size: NA
v_call: TRBV5-1
d_call: TRBD1
cdr3_aa: CASRQGPSGANVLTF
cdr3_nt: TGCGCCAGCAGACAGGGGCCCTCTGGGGCCAACGTCCTGACTTTC

cdr3_length: 13
j_call: TRBJ2-2
clone_size: once
v_call: TRBV5-1
d_call: TRBD2
cdr3_aa: CASTPSGTGELFF
cdr3_nt: TGCGCCAGCACCCCTAGCGGGACCGGGGAGCTGTTTTTT

cdr3_length: 16
j_call: TRBJ2-5
clone_size: NA
v_call: TRBV5-4
d_call: TRBD2
cdr3_aa: CASSLVSGRAGETQYF
cdr3_nt: TGTGCCAGCAGCTTGGTTAGCGGGAGGGCCGGTGAGACCCAGTACTTC

cdr3_length: 17
j_call: TRBJ2-7
clone_size: NA
v_call: TRBV18
d_call: TRBD1
cdr3_aa: CASSPAGQGADFYEQYF
cdr3_nt: TGTGCCAGCTCACCAGCAGGACAGGGGGCGGATTTCTACGAGCAGTACTTC

cdr3_length: 14
j_call: TRBJ1-5
clone_size: NA
v_call: TRBV6-5
d_call: NA
cdr3_aa: CASSYRVGGQPQHF
cdr3_nt: TGTGCCAGCAGTTATCGGGTGGGCGGACAGCCCCAGCATTTT

cdr3_length: 14
j_call: TRBJ2-7
clone_size: NA
v_call: TRBV28
d_call: TRBD1
cdr3_aa: CASISSGTAYEQYF
cdr3_nt: TGTGCCAGCATCTCTTCGGGGACAGCCTACGAGCAGTACTTC

cdr3_length: 14
j_call: TRBJ2-1
clone_size: NA
v_call: TRBV5-1
d_call: TRBD2
cdr3_aa: CASSLVAGDNEQFF
cdr3_nt: TGCGCCAGCAGCTTGGTGGCGGGAGACAATGAGCAGTTCTTC

cdr3_length: 21
j_call: TRBJ2-3
clone_size: NA
v_call: TRBV27
d_call: TRBD1
cdr3_aa: CASSLSPGQGLGARLADTQYF
cdr3_nt: TGTGCCAGCAGTTTATCTCCGGGACAGGGGCTTGGCGCGAGGCTAGCAGATACGCAGTATTTT

cdr3_length: 13
j_call: TRBJ2-7
clone_size: NA
v_call: TRBV2
d_call: NA
cdr3_aa: CASSTDISYEQYF
cdr3_nt: TGTGCCAGCTCTACCGACATAAGCTACGAGCAGTACTTC

cdr3_length: 16
j_call: TRBJ1-3
clone_size: NA
v_call: TRBV15
d_call: TRBD1
cdr3_aa: CATSRDKGAAGNTIYF
cdr3_nt: TGTGCCACCAGCAGAGATAAGGGGGCGGCTGGAAACACCATATATTTT

cdr3_length: 14
j_call: TRBJ1-3
clone_size: once
v_call: TRBV5-4
d_call: NA
cdr3_aa: CASSLTGTGNTIYF
cdr3_nt: TGTGCCAGCAGCTTGACAGGGACTGGAAACACCATATATTTT

cdr3_length: 15
j_call: TRBJ2-5
clone_size: NA
v_call: TRBV7-2
d_call: NA
cdr3_aa: CASSPGWETQETQYF
cdr3_nt: TGTGCCAGCAGCCCCGGATGGGAGACCCAAGAGACCCAGTACTTC

cdr3_length: 14
j_call: TRBJ2-3
clone_size: once
v_call: TRBV2
d_call: NA
cdr3_aa: CASMPESGPDTQYF
cdr3_nt: TGTGCCAGCATGCCTGAGAGTGGCCCAGATACGCAGTATTTT

cdr3_length: 13
j_call: TRBJ2-3
clone_size: once
v_call: TRBV9
d_call: NA
cdr3_aa: CASSVDPGDTQYF
cdr3_nt: TGTGCCAGCAGCGTAGATCCAGGGGATACGCAGTATTTT

cdr3_length: 15
j_call: TRBJ2-3
clone_size: NA
v_call: TRBV5-1
d_call: TRBD1
cdr3_aa: CASRLDRGPTDTQYF
cdr3_nt: TGCGCCAGCAGACTTGACAGGGGGCCCACAGATACGCAGTATTTT